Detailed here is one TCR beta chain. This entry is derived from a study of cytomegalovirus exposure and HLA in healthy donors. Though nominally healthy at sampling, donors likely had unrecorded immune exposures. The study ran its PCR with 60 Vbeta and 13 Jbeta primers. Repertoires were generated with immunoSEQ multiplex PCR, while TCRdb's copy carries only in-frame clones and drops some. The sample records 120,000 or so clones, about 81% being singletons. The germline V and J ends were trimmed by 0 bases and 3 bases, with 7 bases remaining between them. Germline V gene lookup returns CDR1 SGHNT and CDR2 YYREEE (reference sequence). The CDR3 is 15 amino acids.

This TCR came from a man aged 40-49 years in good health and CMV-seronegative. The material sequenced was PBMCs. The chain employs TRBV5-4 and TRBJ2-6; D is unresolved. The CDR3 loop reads CASSLDGNGANVLTF. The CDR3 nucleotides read TGTGCCAGCAGCTTGGATGGCAATGGGGCCAACGTCCTGACTTTC.